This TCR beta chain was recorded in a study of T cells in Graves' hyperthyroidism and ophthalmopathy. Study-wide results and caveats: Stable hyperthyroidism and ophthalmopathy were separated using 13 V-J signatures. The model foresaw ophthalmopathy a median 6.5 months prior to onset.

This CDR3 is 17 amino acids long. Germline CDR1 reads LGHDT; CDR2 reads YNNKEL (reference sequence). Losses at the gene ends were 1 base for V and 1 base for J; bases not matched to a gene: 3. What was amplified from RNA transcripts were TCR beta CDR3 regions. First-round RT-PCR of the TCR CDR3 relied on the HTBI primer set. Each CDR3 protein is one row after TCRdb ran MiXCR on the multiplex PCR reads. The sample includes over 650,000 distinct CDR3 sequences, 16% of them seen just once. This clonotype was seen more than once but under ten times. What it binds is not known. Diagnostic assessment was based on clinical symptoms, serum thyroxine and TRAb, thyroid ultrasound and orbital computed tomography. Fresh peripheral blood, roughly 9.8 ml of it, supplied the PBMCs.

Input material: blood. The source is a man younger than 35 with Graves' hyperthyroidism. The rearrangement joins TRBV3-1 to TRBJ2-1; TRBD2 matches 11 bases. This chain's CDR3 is CASSQGTSGHSYNEQFF. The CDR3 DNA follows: TGTGCCAGCAGCCAAGGGACTAGCGGGCATTCCTACAATGAGCAGTTCTTC.